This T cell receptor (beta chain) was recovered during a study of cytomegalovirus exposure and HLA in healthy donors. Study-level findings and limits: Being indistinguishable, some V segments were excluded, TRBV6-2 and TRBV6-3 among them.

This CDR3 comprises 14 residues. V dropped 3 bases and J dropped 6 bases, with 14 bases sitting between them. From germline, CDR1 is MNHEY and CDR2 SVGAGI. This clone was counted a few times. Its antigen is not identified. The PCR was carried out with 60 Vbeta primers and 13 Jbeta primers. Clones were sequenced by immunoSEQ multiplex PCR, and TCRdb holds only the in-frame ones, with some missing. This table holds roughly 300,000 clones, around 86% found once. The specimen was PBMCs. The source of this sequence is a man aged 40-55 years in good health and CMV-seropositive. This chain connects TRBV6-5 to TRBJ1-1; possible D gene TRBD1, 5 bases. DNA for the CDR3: TGTGCCAGCAGTTATAGTCGCAGGGCAGCTGAAGCTTTCTTT. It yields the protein CASSYSRRAAEAFF.